This entry features one T cell receptor beta chain sequence. Its cognate antigen is unknown. Other DNA variants within this sample encode the same CDR3. The CDR3 covers 13 residues. Trimming removed 6 bases from V and 2 bases from J, with 11 bases in between. Germline loops: CDR1 MNHEY, CDR2 SMNVEV (reference sequence). Data came from immunoSEQ multiplex PCR; TCRdb stores just in-frame clones and leaves some out. This table holds hundreds of thousands of clones, 80% to 95% found once. These data are taken from a study of shared clonotypes between healthy human individuals. Study-wide background: The study used three CD4 naive, three CD4 memory, two CD8 naive and one CD8 memory plate per donor.

Regarding the study as a whole: What rarefaction showed was incomplete sorted-subset sequencing despite large depth. Relative to clonotypes present in all four donors, those not shared had lower generation probabilities.

Naive CD8 cells were CD45RO-negative, positively selected for CCR7, excluding terminally differentiated effector memory CD45RA+ cells. This rearrangement joins TRBV27 to TRBJ2-7; a weak D match, TRBD1 (6 bases). This TCR came from a man aged 30 to 39 in good health. Sequencing used naive CD8+ T cells sorted from blood. CDR3 region: CASSSGAPYEQYF. The CDR3 region has the DNA TGTGCCAGCAGCTCAGGGGCGCCCTACGAGCAGTACTTC.